Below, one T cell receptor (beta chain) is given with its context. The sample is drawn from a study of blood T cell repertoires in COVID-19. Data came from immunoSEQ multiplex PCR; TCRdb stores just in-frame clones and leaves some out. The sample lists more than 50,000 clones; around 83% were seen once. The V gene's germline CDR1 is KGHSH and CDR2 LQKENI. V lost 7 bases to trimming and J lost 6 bases; unmatched junction nucleotides: 8. This CDR3 comprises 14 residues. This TCR derives from a woman in her fifties or sixties with acute or convalescent COVID-19. V is TRBV18 and J is TRBJ2-3; TRBD1 aligns across 9 bases. The specimen was peripheral blood. The DNA of the CDR3 is TGTGCCAGCTTTCCCGGGACAGGGCGGGATACGCAGTATTTT. It specifies CASFPGTGRDTQYF. The entire variable domain, with the rest obtained from reference TRBV18 and TRBJ2-3, is as follows: NAGVMQNPRHLVRRRGQEARLRCSPMKGHSHVYWYRQLPEEGLKFMVYLQKENIIDESGMPKERFSAEFPKEGPSILRIQQVVRGDSAAYFCASFPGTGRDTQYFGPGTRLTVL.